This T cell receptor beta chain is from a study of CD8 T cells in ankylosing spondylitis. Making the TCR beta libraries involved quantitative 5'-RACE with molecular barcodes. Each CDR3 protein is one row after TCRdb ran MiXCR on the 5' RACE reads. The sample has roughly 450,000 distinct CDR3 sequences, 26% seen once. Study conclusions and caveats: CD8+ disease-linked clones were present at relatively low frequencies in blood. The study identified a TCR beta motif of roughly eight highly homologous variants that appeared characteristic of ankylosing spondylitis blood.

Per the germline V gene, CDR1 is SGHTA and CDR2 is FQGNSA. The CDR3 has 16 residues. The ends were cut back, 3 bases at V and 3 bases at J, with 17 bases in the middle. Turning to this clonotype: The antigen is unknown.

The sequencing sample was made of blood, either unsorted or a sorted T cell fraction (not recorded which). This clonotype originated in a male donor with ankylosing spondylitis. The chain joins TRBV7-2 to TRBJ1-1; TRBD1 might be the D (5 bases). CDR3 sequence: CASSFGPRGAHTEAFF. The DNA of the CDR3 is TGTGCCAGCAGCTTTGGGCCAAGGGGCGCACACACTGAAGCTTTCTTT.